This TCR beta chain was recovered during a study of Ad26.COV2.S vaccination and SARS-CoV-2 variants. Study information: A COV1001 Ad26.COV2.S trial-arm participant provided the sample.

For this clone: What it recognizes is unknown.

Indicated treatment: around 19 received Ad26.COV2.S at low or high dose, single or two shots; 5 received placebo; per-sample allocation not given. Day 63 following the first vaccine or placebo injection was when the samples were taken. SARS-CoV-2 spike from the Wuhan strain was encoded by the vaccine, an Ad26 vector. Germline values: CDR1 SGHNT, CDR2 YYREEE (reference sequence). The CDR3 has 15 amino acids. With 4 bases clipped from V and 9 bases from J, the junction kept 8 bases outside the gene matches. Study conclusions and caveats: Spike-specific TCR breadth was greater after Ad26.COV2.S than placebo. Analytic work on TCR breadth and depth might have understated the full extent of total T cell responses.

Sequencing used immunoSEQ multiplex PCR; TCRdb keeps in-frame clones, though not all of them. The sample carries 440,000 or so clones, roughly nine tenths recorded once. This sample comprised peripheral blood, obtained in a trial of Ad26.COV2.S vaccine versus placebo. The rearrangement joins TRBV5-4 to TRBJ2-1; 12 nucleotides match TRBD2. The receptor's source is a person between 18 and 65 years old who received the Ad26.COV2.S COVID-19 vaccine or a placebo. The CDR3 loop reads CASSLSGLAGSEQFF. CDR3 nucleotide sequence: TGTGCCAGCAGCCTGTCTGGACTAGCGGGGAGTGAGCAGTTCTTC. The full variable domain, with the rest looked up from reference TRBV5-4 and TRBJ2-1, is ETGVTQSPTHLIKTRGQQVTLRCSSQSGHNTVSWYQQALGQGPQFIFQYYREEENGRGNFPPRFSGLQFPNYSSELNVNALELDDSALYLCASSLSGLAGSEQFFGPGTRLTVL.